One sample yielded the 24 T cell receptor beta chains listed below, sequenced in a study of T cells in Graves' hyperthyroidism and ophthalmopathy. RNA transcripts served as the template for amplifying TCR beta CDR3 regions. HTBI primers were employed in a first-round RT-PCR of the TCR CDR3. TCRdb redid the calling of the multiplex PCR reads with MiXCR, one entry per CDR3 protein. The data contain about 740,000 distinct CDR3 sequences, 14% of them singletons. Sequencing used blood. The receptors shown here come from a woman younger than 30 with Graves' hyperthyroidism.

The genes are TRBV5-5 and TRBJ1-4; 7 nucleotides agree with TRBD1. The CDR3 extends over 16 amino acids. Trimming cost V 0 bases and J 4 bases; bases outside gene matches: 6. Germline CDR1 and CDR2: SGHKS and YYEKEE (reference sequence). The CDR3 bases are TGTGCCAGCAGCTTGGCCTCAGGGGGTATTAATGAAAAACTGTTTTTT. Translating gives CASSLASGGINEKLFF. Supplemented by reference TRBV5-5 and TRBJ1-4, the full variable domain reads DAGVTQSPTHLIKTRGQQVTLRCSPISGHKSVSWYQQVLGQGPQFIFQYYEKEERGRGNFPDRFSARQFPNYSSELNVNALLLGDSALYLCASSLASGGINEKLFFGSGTQLSVL.

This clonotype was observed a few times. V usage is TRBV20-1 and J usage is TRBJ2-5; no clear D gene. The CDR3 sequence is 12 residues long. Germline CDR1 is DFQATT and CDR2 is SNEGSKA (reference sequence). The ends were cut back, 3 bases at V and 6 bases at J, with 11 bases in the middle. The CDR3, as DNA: TGCAGTGCTAGCAGGCAAGGGAAGACCCAGTACTTC. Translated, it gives CSASRQGKTQYF.

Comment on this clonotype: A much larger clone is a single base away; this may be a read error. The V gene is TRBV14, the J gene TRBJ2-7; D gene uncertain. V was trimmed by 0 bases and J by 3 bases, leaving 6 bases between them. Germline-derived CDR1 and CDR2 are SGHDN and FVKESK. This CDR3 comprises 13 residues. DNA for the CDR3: TGTGCCAGCAGCCAAGAATTTAACTACGAGCAGTACTTC. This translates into CASSQEFNYEQYF.

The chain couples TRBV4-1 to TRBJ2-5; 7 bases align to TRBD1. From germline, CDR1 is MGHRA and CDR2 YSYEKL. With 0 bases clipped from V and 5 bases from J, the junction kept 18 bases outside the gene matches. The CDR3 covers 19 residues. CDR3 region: CASSQEPNANRGSQETQYF. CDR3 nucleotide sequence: TGCGCCAGCAGCCAAGAGCCTAACGCCAACAGGGGTTCGCAGGAGACCCAGTACTTC.

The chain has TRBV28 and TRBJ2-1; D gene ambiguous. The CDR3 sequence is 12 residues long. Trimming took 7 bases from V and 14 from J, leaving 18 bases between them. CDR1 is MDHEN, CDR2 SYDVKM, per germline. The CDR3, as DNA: TGTGCCAGCACTGTAGTGGGAAAAGAAGAGTTCTTC. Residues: CASTVVGKEEFF.

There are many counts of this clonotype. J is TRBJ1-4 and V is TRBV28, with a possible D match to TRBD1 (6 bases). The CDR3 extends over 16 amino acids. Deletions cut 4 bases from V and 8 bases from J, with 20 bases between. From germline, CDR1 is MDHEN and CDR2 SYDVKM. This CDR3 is CASSSLGQTNSEKLFF. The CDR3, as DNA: TGTGCCAGCAGTTCACTTGGACAGACAAATTCCGAAAAACTGTTTTTT. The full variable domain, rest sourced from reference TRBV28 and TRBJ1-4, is DVKVTQSSRYLVKRTGEKVFLECVQDMDHENMFWYRQDPGLGLRLIYFSYDVKMKEKGDIPEGYSVSREKKERFSLILESASTNQTSMYLCASSSLGQTNSEKLFFGSGTQLSVL.

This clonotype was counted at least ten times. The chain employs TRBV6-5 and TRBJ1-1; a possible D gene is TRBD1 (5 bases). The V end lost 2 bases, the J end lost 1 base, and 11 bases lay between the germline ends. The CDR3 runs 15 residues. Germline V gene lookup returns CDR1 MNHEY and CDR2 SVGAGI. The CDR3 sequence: CASSYVTGGNTEAFF. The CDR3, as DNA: TGTGCCAGCAGTTACGTCACAGGTGGGAACACTGAAGCTTTCTTT.

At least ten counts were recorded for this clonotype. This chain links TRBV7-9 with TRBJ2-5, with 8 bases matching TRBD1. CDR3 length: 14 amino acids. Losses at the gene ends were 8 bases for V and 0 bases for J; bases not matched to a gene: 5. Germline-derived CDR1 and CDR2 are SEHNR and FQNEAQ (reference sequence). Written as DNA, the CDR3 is TGTGCCAGCGGACAGGGAGGATACCAAGAGACCCAGTACTTC. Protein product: CASGQGGYQETQYF.

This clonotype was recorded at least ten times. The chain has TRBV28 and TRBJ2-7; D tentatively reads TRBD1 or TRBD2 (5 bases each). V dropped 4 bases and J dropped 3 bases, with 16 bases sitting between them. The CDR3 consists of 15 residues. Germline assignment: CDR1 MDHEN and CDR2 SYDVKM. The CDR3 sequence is CASSSRPGRIYEQYF. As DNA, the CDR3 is TGTGCCAGCAGTTCCAGGCCGGGACGGATCTACGAGCAGTACTTC.

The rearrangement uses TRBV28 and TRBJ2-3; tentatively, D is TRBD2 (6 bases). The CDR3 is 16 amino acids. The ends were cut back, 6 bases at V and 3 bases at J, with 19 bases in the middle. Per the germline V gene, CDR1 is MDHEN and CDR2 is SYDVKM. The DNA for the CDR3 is TGTGCCAGCAGCCAAATGGAGGGGTTTATGACAGATACGCAGTATTTT. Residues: CASSQMEGFMTDTQYF.

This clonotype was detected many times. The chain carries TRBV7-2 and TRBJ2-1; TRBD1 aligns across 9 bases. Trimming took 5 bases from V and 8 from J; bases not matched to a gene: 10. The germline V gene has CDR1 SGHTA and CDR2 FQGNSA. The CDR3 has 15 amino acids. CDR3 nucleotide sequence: TGTGCCAGCAGCCGGGGAGACAGGGGGTTCGATGAGCAGTTCTTC. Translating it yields CASSRGDRGFDEQFF.

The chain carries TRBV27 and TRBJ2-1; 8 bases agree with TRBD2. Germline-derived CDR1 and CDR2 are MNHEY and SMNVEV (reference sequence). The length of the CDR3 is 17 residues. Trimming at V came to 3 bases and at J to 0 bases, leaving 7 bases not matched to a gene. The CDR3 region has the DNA TGTGCCAGCAGTTTCCCCACTAGCGGAAGCTCCTACAATGAGCAGTTCTTC. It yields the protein CASSFPTSGSSYNEQFF.

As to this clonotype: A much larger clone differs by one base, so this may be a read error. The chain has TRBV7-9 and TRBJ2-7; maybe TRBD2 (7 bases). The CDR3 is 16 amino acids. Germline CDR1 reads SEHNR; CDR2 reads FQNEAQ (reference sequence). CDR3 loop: CASSNTRGGGSHEQYF. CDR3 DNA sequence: TGTGCCAGCAGTAACACCCGCGGGGGCGGCTCCCACGAGCAGTACTTC.

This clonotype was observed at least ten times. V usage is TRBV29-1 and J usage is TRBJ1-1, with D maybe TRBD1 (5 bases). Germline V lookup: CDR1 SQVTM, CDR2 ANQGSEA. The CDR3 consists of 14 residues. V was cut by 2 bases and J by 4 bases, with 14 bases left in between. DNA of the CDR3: TGCAGCGTTGAATTCTCGCAGGGTGGCACTGAAGCTTTCTTT. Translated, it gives CSVEFSQGGTEAFF.

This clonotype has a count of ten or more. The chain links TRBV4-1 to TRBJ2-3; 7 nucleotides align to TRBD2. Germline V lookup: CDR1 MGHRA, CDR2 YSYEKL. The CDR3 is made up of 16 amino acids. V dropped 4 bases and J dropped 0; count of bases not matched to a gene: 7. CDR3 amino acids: CASSLRGRTSTDTQYF. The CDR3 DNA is TGCGCCAGCAGCCTCCGCGGGAGAACCAGCACAGATACGCAGTATTTT.

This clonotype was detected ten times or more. The CDR3 DNA follows: TGTGCCAGCAGTTACCGTCCAGATACGCAGTATTTT. Translated: CASSYRPDTQYF. The V gene is TRBV6-5, the J gene TRBJ2-3; D gene unclear. CDR1 and CDR2 (germline): MNHEY, SVGAGI. V was pared by 2 bases and J by 4 bases, with 4 bases between. CDR3 length: 12 residues.

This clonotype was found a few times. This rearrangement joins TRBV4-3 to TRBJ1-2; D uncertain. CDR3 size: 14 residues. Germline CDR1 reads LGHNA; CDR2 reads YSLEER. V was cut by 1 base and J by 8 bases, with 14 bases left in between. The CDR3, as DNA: TGCGCCAGCAGCCAAGTATCCCAAGGAAAGGGCTACACCTTC. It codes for CASSQVSQGKGYTF.

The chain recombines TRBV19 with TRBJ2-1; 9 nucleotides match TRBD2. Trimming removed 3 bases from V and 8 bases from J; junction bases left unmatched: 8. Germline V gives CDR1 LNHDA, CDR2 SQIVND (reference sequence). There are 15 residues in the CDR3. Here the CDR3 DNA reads TGTGCCAGTAGTATTATCCTAGCGGGACCGGATGAGCAGTTCTTC. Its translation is CASSIILAGPDEQFF.

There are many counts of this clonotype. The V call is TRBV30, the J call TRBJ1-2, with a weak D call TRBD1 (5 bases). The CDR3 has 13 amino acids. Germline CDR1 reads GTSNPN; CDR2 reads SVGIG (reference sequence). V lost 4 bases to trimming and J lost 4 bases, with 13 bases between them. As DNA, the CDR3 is TGTGCCTGGATGGGCAGGGAGGTCTATGGCTACACCTTC. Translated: CAWMGREVYGYTF.

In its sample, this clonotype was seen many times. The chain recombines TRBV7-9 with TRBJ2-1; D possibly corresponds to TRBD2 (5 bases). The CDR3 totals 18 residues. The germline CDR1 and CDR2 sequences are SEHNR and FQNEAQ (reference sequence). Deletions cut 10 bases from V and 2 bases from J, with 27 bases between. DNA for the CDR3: TGTGCCACCCTTTCCAGAGCGCCGGGGTCGATGGCCTACAATGAGCAGTTCTTC. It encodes CATLSRAPGSMAYNEQFF.

CDR3 region: CASGTRLAGKNEQFF. The CDR3 coding sequence is TGTGCCAGCGGCACGAGACTGGCGGGAAAAAATGAGCAGTTCTTC. The chain combines TRBV7-9 with TRBJ2-1; D is possibly TRBD2 (6 bases). V was trimmed by 8 bases and J by 7 bases, leaving 21 bases between them. This CDR3 region has 15 residues. From germline, CDR1 is SEHNR and CDR2 FQNEAQ (reference sequence).

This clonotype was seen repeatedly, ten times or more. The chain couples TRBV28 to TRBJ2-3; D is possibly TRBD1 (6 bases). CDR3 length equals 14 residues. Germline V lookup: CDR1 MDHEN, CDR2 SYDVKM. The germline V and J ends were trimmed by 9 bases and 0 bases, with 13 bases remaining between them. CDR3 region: CASTRDTSTDTQYF. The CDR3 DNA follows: TGTGCCAGTACCCGGGACACCAGCACAGATACGCAGTATTTT. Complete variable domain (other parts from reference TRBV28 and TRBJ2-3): DVKVTQSSRYLVKRTGEKVFLECVQDMDHENMFWYRQDPGLGLRLIYFSYDVKMKEKGDIPEGYSVSREKKERFSLILESASTNQTSMYLCASTRDTSTDTQYFGPGTRLTVL.

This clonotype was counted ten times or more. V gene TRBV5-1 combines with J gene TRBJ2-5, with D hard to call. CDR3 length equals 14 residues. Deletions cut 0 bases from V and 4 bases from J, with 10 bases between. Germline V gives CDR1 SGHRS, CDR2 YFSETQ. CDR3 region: CASSLAESLETQYF. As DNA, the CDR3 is TGCGCCAGCAGCTTGGCCGAGAGTTTAGAGACCCAGTACTTC.

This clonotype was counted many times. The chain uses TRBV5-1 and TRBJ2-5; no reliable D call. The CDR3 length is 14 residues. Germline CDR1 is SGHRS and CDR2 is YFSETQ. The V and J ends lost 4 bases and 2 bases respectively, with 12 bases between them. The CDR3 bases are TGCGCCAGCAGCCCACCCTCGAGGCAAGAGACCCAGTACTTC. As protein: CASSPPSRQETQYF.